The 15 T cell receptor beta chains below come from one sample, sequenced in a study of molecular identifiers for immune sequencing clone quantification. Via MiXCR, TCRdb re-called the PCR reads, giving one row per CDR3 protein. Found here are around 460,000 distinct CDR3 sequences, approximately 25% of them singletons; the top ten hold 0.76%. Specimen: naive CD8+ T cells from blood, with Jurkat cell RNA spiked in. As for subset: FACS-sorted CD8+CD4-CCR7+CD45RA+ naive T cells. The receptors shown here come from a human donor in good health. Some libraries in this study had Jurkat cell RNA spiked in.

As to this clonotype: This may arise from a read error, as a much more abundant clone is one base away. The chain carries TRBV6-2 or TRBV6-3 and TRBJ2-3; 12 nucleotides agree with TRBD2. Looked up from germline, CDR1 is MNHEY and CDR2 is SVGEGT. The CDR3 sequence is 14 residues long. The CDR3 spells CASGGLAGTDTRYF. CDR3 in DNA: TGTGCCAGCGGGGGACTAGCGGGCACAGATACGCGGTATTTT.

This clonotype was detected ten times or more. The CDR3 region is CASSLSAEEETQYF. The CDR3 DNA sequence: TGTGCCAGCAGTTTATCAGCAGAAGAAGAGACCCAGTACTTC. The rearrangement uses TRBV27 and TRBJ2-5; no firm D call. Between the trimmed V and J ends, which lost 0 bases and 3 bases, there was a span of 8 bases. CDR3 size: 14 residues. Germline-derived CDR1 and CDR2 are MNHEY and SMNVEV (reference sequence).

The chain employs TRBV6-5 and TRBJ1-6, with D tentatively TRBD1 (5 bases). The CDR3 is made up of 14 amino acids. Germline V lookup: CDR1 MNHEY, CDR2 SVGAGI. Deletions cut 3 bases from V and 8 bases from J, with 11 bases between. In DNA, the CDR3 is TGTGCCAGCAGTTATGGGACCGAACATTCACCCCTCCACTTT. This gives the protein CASSYGTEHSPLHF.

This clonotype was counted a single time. The V call is TRBV24-1, the J call TRBJ2-2; TRBD1 might be the D (6 bases). The CDR3 covers 14 residues. Trimming shortened V by 9 bases and J by 7 bases, and 17 bases separated the two germline ends. CDR1 is KGHDR and CDR2 is SFDVKD in the germline V gene. CDR3 DNA sequence: TGTGCCACCGATACCGGACAGTGGGACGGGGAGCTGTTTTTT. It encodes CATDTGQWDGELFF.

This clonotype appeared many times. The V call is TRBV30, the J call TRBJ2-5; the D gene could be TRBD1 or TRBD2 (5 bases each). This CDR3 has 13 amino acids. Germline CDR1 reads GTSNPN; CDR2 reads SVGIG (reference sequence). V dropped 2 bases and J dropped 3 bases, with 10 bases sitting between them. CDR3 loop: CAWSTGLEETQYF. CDR3 nucleotides: TGTGCCTGGAGTACAGGACTGGAAGAGACCCAGTACTTC.

In its sample, this clonotype was seen many times. V is TRBV24-1 and J is TRBJ2-2; D ambiguous. Looked up from germline, CDR1 is KGHDR and CDR2 is SFDVKD. The CDR3 totals 14 residues. Trimming removed 3 bases at V and 4 bases at J, with 8 bases between. CDR3 amino acids: CATSDPDTTGELFF. In DNA, the CDR3 is TGTGCCACCAGTGATCCCGACACCACCGGGGAGCTGTTTTTT.

This clonotype has a handful of counts. The chain has TRBV11-2 and TRBJ2-1; 11 nucleotides align to TRBD2. Germline CDR1 is SGHAT and CDR2 is FQNNGV. This CDR3 region has 17 residues. V trimming: 8 bases; J trimming: 0 bases; junction bases outside the gene matches: 9. CDR3 in DNA: TGTGCCAGCTCCGGGACTAGCGGCCCGAGCTCCTACAATGAGCAGTTCTTC. This gives the protein CASSGTSGPSSYNEQFF.

This clonotype has ten or more counts. The V gene is TRBV7-9, the J gene TRBJ2-7; D call uncertain. Trimming shortened V by 8 bases and J by 1 base, and 12 bases separated the two germline ends. The CDR3 is 13 residues long. In germline, CDR1 is SEHNR, CDR2 FQNEAQ (reference sequence). CDR3 DNA: TGTGCCAGCGCCCTTGGTCGGTCCTACGAGCAGTACTTC. Amino acids: CASALGRSYEQYF.

This clonotype was seen many times. The chain has TRBV28 and TRBJ2-7, with TRBD2 as a possible D gene (6 bases). V was clipped by 6 bases and J by 1 base, with 19 bases between them. There are 16 residues in the CDR3. Germline V gene data show CDR1 as MDHEN and CDR2 as SYDVKM. This CDR3 reads CASSNIPSDPSYEQYF. CDR3 DNA: TGTGCCAGCAGCAATATACCTAGCGACCCGTCCTACGAGCAGTACTTC.

V and J are TRBV6-2 or TRBV6-3 and TRBJ1-1, with 7 bases lining up with TRBD1. The CDR3 has 15 residues. CDR1 and CDR2 from the germline V gene are MNHEY and SVGEGT. The junction had 5 bases not matched to a gene; V was cut back by 0 bases and J by 4 bases. The CDR3: CASSYSGGSGTEAFF. The DNA of the CDR3 is TGTGCCAGCAGTTACTCAGGGGGCTCGGGCACTGAAGCTTTCTTT.

This clonotype was recorded a few times. The chain recombines TRBV12-3 or TRBV12-4 with TRBJ2-2; the D is unclear. V was clipped by 6 bases and J by 2 bases, with 7 bases between them. CDR3 length: 13 amino acids. CDR3 residues: CASREYNTGELFF. The CDR3 DNA follows: TGTGCCAGCAGGGAGTATAACACCGGGGAGCTGTTTTTT.

The chain couples TRBV20-1 to TRBJ2-7, with a tentative D call TRBD1 (5 bases). The CDR3 loop spans 13 amino acids. Germline CDR1 is DFQATT and CDR2 is SNEGSKA (reference sequence). Deletions cut 5 bases from V and 0 bases from J, with 11 bases between. The CDR3 bases are TGCAGTGCTCCGACGACAGACTCCTACGAGCAGTACTTC. Its translation is CSAPTTDSYEQYF.

The chain recombines TRBV27 with TRBJ2-7; possible D gene TRBD1, 6 bases. The CDR3 runs to 13 residues. Trimming stripped 8 bases from V and 4 bases from J, with 15 bases between. Germline V CDR1 and CDR2: MNHEY, SMNVEV (reference sequence). CDR3: CASGPGTNYEQYF. The CDR3 nucleotides are TGTGCCAGCGGTCCCGGGACAAATTACGAGCAGTACTTC.

The gene calls are TRBV28 and TRBJ2-1; no firm D call. Trimming removed 3 bases from V and 0 bases from J, with 12 bases in between. CDR1 and CDR2 from the germline V gene are MDHEN and SYDVKM. The CDR3 runs 16 residues. The CDR3 loop is CASSLPRTSSYNEQFF. As DNA, the CDR3 is TGTGCCAGCAGTTTGCCGCGCACAAGCTCCTACAATGAGCAGTTCTTC.

This clonotype was counted a few times. This sequence joins TRBV19 and TRBJ2-3; a weak D match, TRBD2 (5 bases). This CDR3 is 15 amino acids long. V gave up 3 bases and J gave up 0 bases, with 10 bases separating them. In germline, CDR1 is LNHDA, CDR2 SQIVND (reference sequence). The CDR3 DNA reads TGTGCCAGTAGTATTTCCAGGACTAGCACAGATACGCAGTATTTT. This codes for CASSISRTSTDTQYF. The full variable domain, in which reference TRBV19 and TRBJ2-3 provide the parts outside the CDR3, is DGGITQSPKYLFRKEGQNVTLSCEQNLNHDAMYWYRQDPGQGLRLIYYSQIVNDFQKGDIAEGYSVSREKKESFPLTVTSAQKNPTAFYLCASSISRTSTDTQYFGPGTRLTVL.